Below are 9 T cell receptor beta chains sequenced from a single sample in a study of CD8 T cell repertoires and HIV-1 epitope variants. Sequencing used immunoSEQ multiplex PCR; TCRdb keeps in-frame clones, though not all of them. The table shows 95,000 or so clones, with roughly four fifths occurring only once. The specimen sequenced was uncultured baseline CD8+ T cells from peripheral blood mononuclear cells (PBMCs). All receptors come from a male donor with HIV.

This chain joins TRBV4-1 and TRBJ2-1; tentatively, D is TRBD2 (5 bases). Between the trimmed V and J ends, which lost 0 bases and 3 bases, there was a span of 6 bases. This CDR3 contains 14 residues. Germline CDR1 reads MGHRA; CDR2 reads YSYEKL. The CDR3 reads CASSQESGYNEQFF. The DNA of the CDR3 is TGCGCCAGCAGCCAAGAAAGCGGCTACAATGAGCAGTTCTTC.

The chain is built from TRBV7-6 and TRBJ2-5; D uncertain. V was shortened by 4 bases and J by 3 bases, with 3 bases between the two germline ends. CDR3 size: 11 residues. Germline CDR1 SGHVS, CDR2 FNYEAQ. The CDR3 loop reads CASSSEETQYF. The CDR3 region has the DNA TGTGCCAGCAGCTCCGAAGAGACCCAGTACTTC. The whole variable domain, remainder taken from reference TRBV7-6 and TRBJ2-5, is GAGVSQSPRYKVTKRGQDVALRCDPISGHVSLYWYRQALGQGPEFLTYFNYEAQQDKSGLPNDRFSAERPEGSISTLTIQRTEQRDSAMYRCASSSEETQYFGPGTRLLVL.

CDR3 nucleotides: TGTGCCAGTAGTATGGTCTTTACAGGGGGCGCGGATACGCAGTATTTT. It specifies CASSMVFTGGADTQYF. The chain recombines TRBV19 with TRBJ2-3; 9 bases agree with TRBD1. The CDR3 has 16 residues. The germline CDR1 and CDR2 sequences are LNHDA and SQIVND (reference sequence). V lost 3 bases to trimming and J lost 6 bases; unmatched junction nucleotides: 10.

The chain recombines TRBV9 with TRBJ1-2, with TRBD1 matching over 7 bases. Unmatched junction bases numbered 9, after V lost 2 bases and J lost 5 bases. CDR1 SGDLS and CDR2 YYNGEE come from the germline V gene. The CDR3 is 15 residues long. For the CDR3, the DNA is TGTGCCAGCAGCGTCGGCACAGGGGCCTTATATGGCTACACCTTC. Encoded protein: CASSVGTGALYGYTF.

This clone showed up just a few times. The chain recombines TRBV6-1 with TRBJ2-5; possible D gene TRBD1, 5 bases. The CDR3 is made up of 15 amino acids. V was cut by 5 bases and J by 1 base, with 14 bases left in between. Germline-derived CDR1 and CDR2 are MNHNS and SASEGT. CDR3 sequence: CASSSPFGAQETQYF. In DNA, the CDR3 is TGTGCCAGCAGTTCTCCTTTTGGGGCCCAAGAGACCCAGTACTTC.

This clone was seen a handful of times. The V call is TRBV7-9, the J call TRBJ2-6; possibly TRBD1 for D (6 bases). V lost 6 bases to trimming and J lost 0 bases, with 15 bases between them. The CDR3 is made up of 17 amino acids. Germline CDR1 and CDR2: SEHNR and FQNEAQ (reference sequence). The CDR3 spells CASRKGDRLSGANVLTF. In DNA form, the CDR3 reads TGTGCCAGCAGGAAGGGGGATAGGCTCTCTGGGGCCAACGTCCTGACTTTC. The full variable domain, completed using reference TRBV7-9 and TRBJ2-6, is DTGVSQNPRHKITKRGQNVTFRCDPISEHNRLYWYRQTLGQGPEFLTYFQNEAQLEKSRLLSDRFSAERPKGSFSTLEIQRTEQGDSAMYLCASRKGDRLSGANVLTFGAGSRLTVL.

This clone appeared a single time. The chain recombines TRBV27 with TRBJ2-7, with D possibly TRBD1 on 6 matching bases. Germline loops: CDR1 MNHEY, CDR2 SMNVEV (reference sequence). The CDR3 contains 14 residues. With 6 bases removed from V and 3 bases from J, the gap between germline ends came to 15 bases. As DNA, the CDR3 is TGTGCCAGCAGCCCACAGGGTTTAAACTACGAGCAGTACTTC. Encoded protein: CASSPQGLNYEQYF.

The chain combines TRBV2 with TRBJ2-4; no firm D call. The CDR3 has 15 amino acids. Germline V gene data show CDR1 as SNHLY and CDR2 as FYNNEI. Trimming stripped 3 bases from V and 1 base from J, with 10 bases between. The CDR3 sequence is CASSEGFWAKNIQYF. CDR3 in DNA: TGTGCCAGCAGTGAGGGGTTTTGGGCCAAAAACATTCAGTACTTC.

The V and J genes are TRBV30 and TRBJ1-2; TRBD1 might be the D (5 bases). Germline values: CDR1 GTSNPN, CDR2 SVGIG (reference sequence). V was trimmed by 5 bases and J by 7 bases, leaving 11 bases between them. The CDR3 is 11 residues long. CDR3 protein: CAWAQGGGYTF. In DNA form, the CDR3 reads TGTGCCTGGGCTCAGGGAGGTGGCTACACCTTC.